The entry that follows covers one T cell receptor beta chain sequence. The data were taken from a study of technical replicates of blood from a few donors. The method was immunoSEQ multiplex PCR; TCRdb's version includes in-frame clones alone and lacks a portion of them. The data show approximately 85,000 clones, approximately 93% seen once. V shed 5 bases and J 8 bases; nucleotides not matched to a gene: 9. Germline CDR1 and CDR2: MNHEY and SMNVEV (reference sequence). CDR3 length: 14 amino acids. The sample was T cells isolated from PBMCs. The origin of this receptor is a human donor in good health. J is TRBJ1-2 and V is TRBV27, with 9 bases lining up with TRBD1. Written as DNA, the CDR3 is TGTGCCAGCAGTCCTTCGGGACAGGGTATAGGCTACACCTTC. This gives the protein CASSPSGQGIGYTF.